These 32 T cell receptor beta chains were sequenced from one sample in a study of blood T cell repertoires in COVID-19. Clones were read by immunoSEQ multiplex PCR, and TCRdb kept only the in-frame ones, dropping some. This sample yields 200,000 to 250,000 clones, of which about 83% are seen a single time; roughly 5.5% belongs to the top ten. Sequencing used peripheral blood. These receptors came from a human donor in a cohort sampled during active COVID-19.

The chain couples TRBV27 to TRBJ1-2, with TRBD1 matching over 7 bases. Germline CDR1 and CDR2: MNHEY and SMNVEV (reference sequence). There are 13 residues in the CDR3. J was trimmed by 8 bases and V by 4 bases; bases with no gene match: 7. CDR3 bases: TGTGCCAGCAGTTCGGGGACAGTCCCAGGCTACACCTTC. As protein: CASSSGTVPGYTF.

This clone occurred once. The chain uses TRBV3-1 (or the pseudogene TRBV3-2) and TRBJ2-5, with 14 bases lining up with TRBD2. Per the germline V gene, CDR1 is LGHDT and CDR2 is YNNKEL (reference sequence). This CDR3 comprises 14 residues. V shed 6 bases, J shed 4 bases, and the junction held 1 base outside the gene matches. CDR3 in amino acids: CASRTSGGGETQYF. DNA for the CDR3: TGTGCCAGCAGGACTAGCGGGGGGGGAGAGACCCAGTACTTC.

This clone was seen once. The chain has TRBV11-2 and TRBJ2-6; 11 nucleotides agree with TRBD1. The CDR3 runs to 19 residues. CDR1 and CDR2 (germline): SGHAT, FQNNGV. Trimming cost V 5 bases and J 2 bases; bases outside gene matches: 11. The CDR3 is CASSPIKDRGQAGANVLTF. The CDR3 coding sequence is TGTGCCAGCAGCCCAATAAAGGACAGGGGGCAAGCTGGGGCCAACGTCCTGACTTTC.

The V and J genes are TRBV11-1 and TRBJ1-2, with D hard to call. Germline V CDR1 and CDR2: SGHAT, FQDESV (reference sequence). CDR3 length: 14 amino acids. The germline V and J ends were trimmed by 4 bases and 4 bases, with 13 bases remaining between them. In nucleotides, the CDR3 is TGTGCCAGCAGCTACCGTCCCGGTGGCTATGGCTACACCTTC. This gives the protein CASSYRPGGYGYTF.

The chain uses TRBV6-1 and TRBJ1-2, with D possibly being TRBD1 (6 bases). Germline-derived CDR1 and CDR2 are MNHNS and SASEGT. Trimming took 1 base from V and 4 from J, leaving 13 bases between them. The CDR3 loop spans 15 amino acids. The CDR3 coding sequence is TGTGCCAGCAGTGAAGGGTCAGGCAGGGGCTATGGCTACACCTTC. Encoded protein: CASSEGSGRGYGYTF.

V usage is TRBV2 and J usage is TRBJ2-7; 8 bases match TRBD2. CDR1 SNHLY and CDR2 FYNNEI come from the germline V gene. There are 16 residues in the CDR3. Unmatched junction bases numbered 10, after V lost 6 bases and J lost 0 bases. This CDR3 reads CASREHSGASSYEQYF. In DNA, the CDR3 is TGTGCCAGCAGAGAGCATAGCGGGGCCAGCTCCTACGAGCAGTACTTC.

The V and J genes are TRBV6-5 and TRBJ2-7; 9 bases are shared with TRBD2. The CDR3 totals 15 residues. Germline CDR1 and CDR2: MNHEY and SVGAGI. V lost 4 bases to trimming and J lost 4 bases; unmatched junction nucleotides: 8. CDR3 amino acids: CASSSSGLASYEQYF. The CDR3 nucleotides read TGTGCCAGCAGTTCCAGTGGACTAGCGAGTTACGAGCAGTACTTC.

The chain joins TRBV5-1 to TRBJ1-2; 12 nucleotides agree with TRBD1. Trimming cost V 3 bases and J 4 bases; bases outside gene matches: 4. CDR1 is SGHRS, CDR2 YFSETQ, per germline. The CDR3 runs to 15 residues. The CDR3 reads CASSYGTGGVYGYTF. CDR3 DNA sequence: TGCGCCAGCAGCTACGGGACAGGGGGCGTCTATGGCTACACCTTC.

The V call is TRBV27, the J call TRBJ2-1; D is possibly TRBD2 (5 bases). The germline gives CDR1 MNHEY, CDR2 SMNVEV (reference sequence). Trimming stripped 6 bases from V and 0 bases from J, with 12 bases between. The CDR3 runs 15 residues. The chain's CDR3 is CASSLTRSSYNEQFF. In nucleotides, the CDR3 is TGTGCCAGCAGCCTTACTAGGAGCTCCTACAATGAGCAGTTCTTC.

J is TRBJ2-1 and V is TRBV15; 7 bases fit TRBD1. This CDR3 region has 14 residues. V was clipped by 3 bases and J by 9 bases; unmatched bases: 8. CDR1 is LNHNV, CDR2 YYDKDF, per germline (reference sequence). For the CDR3, the DNA is TGTGCCACCAGCAGCCGGAAAACAGGGGTTGAGCAGTTCTTC. It yields the protein CATSSRKTGVEQFF.

The rearrangement joins TRBV6-5 to TRBJ1-2; no definite D call. Germline values: CDR1 MNHEY, CDR2 SVGAGI. This CDR3 has 16 amino acids. V was trimmed by 0 bases and J by 3 bases, leaving 14 bases between them. The CDR3 spells CASSYSSQYSDYGYTF. CDR3 bases: TGTGCCAGCAGTTACTCGAGCCAGTACAGTGACTATGGCTACACCTTC.

This chain connects TRBV6-2 or TRBV6-3 to TRBJ2-1; TRBD2 aligns across 7 bases. J gave up 0 bases and V 0 bases, and 5 bases lay outside the gene matches. The CDR3 is 17 amino acids. Germline V gene data show CDR1 as MNHEY and CDR2 as SVGEGT. As DNA, the CDR3 is TGTGCCAGCAGTTACTCGATGAGCGGGGTCTCCTACAATGAGCAGTTCTTC. It specifies CASSYSMSGVSYNEQFF.

This rearrangement joins TRBV25-1 to TRBJ2-5, with a tentative D call TRBD2 (6 bases). The V gene lost 2 bases and the J gene lost 3 bases, with 10 bases spanning the gap. Per the germline V gene, CDR1 is MGHDK and CDR2 is SYGVNS. The CDR3 loop spans 14 amino acids. The CDR3, as DNA: TGTGCCAGCAGTGAAGGACGGGGGAAAGAGACCCAGTACTTC. Encoded protein: CASSEGRGKETQYF.

The rearrangement uses TRBV12-3 or TRBV12-4 and TRBJ1-1; tentative D call: TRBD1 (6 bases). Trimming took off 3 bases at V and 4 bases at J, with 9 bases between the two ends. The CDR3 is made up of 13 amino acids. CDR3 nucleotides: TGTGCCAGCAGTTTGGGCAGGGGCACTGAAGCTTTCTTT. It codes for CASSLGRGTEAFF.

The chain recombines TRBV5-4 with TRBJ1-1; D might be TRBD1 (5 bases). The ends were cut back, 4 bases at V and 0 bases at J, with 16 bases in the middle. The CDR3 extends over 16 amino acids. Germline lookup yields CDR1 SGHNT and CDR2 YYREEE (reference sequence). CDR3 sequence: CASSPRGRGMNTEAFF. CDR3 nucleotide sequence: TGTGCCAGCAGCCCTCGGGGGAGGGGTATGAACACTGAAGCTTTCTTT.

The chain is built from TRBV5-6 and TRBJ1-1, with D possibly being TRBD1 (6 bases). The CDR3 is 14 residues long. Trimming took off 2 bases at V and 4 bases at J, with 12 bases between the two ends. Germline V gene lookup returns CDR1 SGHDT and CDR2 YYEEEE. CDR3 loop: CASSFQGWATEAFF. The CDR3, as DNA: TGTGCCAGCAGCTTCCAGGGGTGGGCCACTGAAGCTTTCTTT.

A note on this clone: Other nucleotide sequences in the sample specify the same CDR3. The V and J genes are TRBV5-1 and TRBJ2-7; D is unresolved. There are 11 residues in the CDR3. Germline-derived CDR1 and CDR2 are SGHRS and YFSETQ. Trimming removed 3 bases at V and 4 bases at J, with 5 bases between. The CDR3 DNA is TGCGCCAGCAGCTCCACTTACGAGCAGTACTTC. Its protein product is CASSSTYEQYF.

The chain has TRBV24-1 and TRBJ2-5; 8 bases agree with TRBD1. The ends lost 4 bases at V and 3 bases at J; junction bases unmatched: 3. The CDR3 loop spans 14 amino acids. In germline, CDR1 is KGHDR, CDR2 SFDVKD. The CDR3 bases are TGTGCCACCAGTGACCCGACAGGGGAAGAGACCCAGTACTTC. Translation gives CATSDPTGEETQYF.

In this sample, this clone turned up many times. This sequence joins TRBV4-1 and TRBJ2-7, with 11 bases lining up with TRBD2. There are 18 residues in the CDR3. V trimming: 1 base; J trimming: 1 base; junction bases outside the gene matches: 9. Germline V gives CDR1 MGHRA, CDR2 YSYEKL. The CDR3 DNA follows: TGCGCCAGCAGCCAAGTAGGACTAGCGGGCCGAGAATCCTACGAGCAGTACTTC. Protein product: CASSQVGLAGRESYEQYF.

The chain joins TRBV19 to TRBJ1-2; 8 nucleotides agree with TRBD1. Germline CDR1 and CDR2: LNHDA and SQIVND (reference sequence). The CDR3 loop spans 12 amino acids. The ends lost 6 bases at V and 8 bases at J; junction bases unmatched: 5. The CDR3 region is CASSGQGDGYTF. CDR3 sequence (DNA): TGTGCCAGTAGCGGACAGGGTGACGGCTACACCTTC. The full variable domain, completed using reference TRBV19 and TRBJ1-2, is DGGITQSPKYLFRKEGQNVTLSCEQNLNHDAMYWYRQDPGQGLRLIYYSQIVNDFQKGDIAEGYSVSREKKESFPLTVTSAQKNPTAFYLCASSGQGDGYTFGSGTRLTVV.

This rearrangement joins TRBV27 to TRBJ1-2; possibly TRBD1 for D (6 bases). CDR1 and CDR2 from the germline V gene are MNHEY and SMNVEV (reference sequence). The V end was cut by 2 bases, the J end by 8 bases, with 12 bases between. CDR3 length equals 13 residues. The CDR3: CASSLLRGRGYTF. The CDR3 DNA reads as TGTGCCAGCAGTTTACTCAGGGGAAGAGGCTACACCTTC.

The chain couples TRBV25-1 to TRBJ2-5, with a possible D match to TRBD1 (6 bases). The CDR3 contains 15 residues. The germline gives CDR1 MGHDK, CDR2 SYGVNS. Trimming shortened V by 4 bases and J by 5 bases, and 17 bases separated the two germline ends. The CDR3 spells CASSGGLGAGETQYF. The CDR3 coding sequence is TGTGCCAGCAGTGGGGGGTTGGGGGCCGGTGAGACCCAGTACTTC.

This clone has more than one count but fewer than ten. The V call is TRBV28, the J call TRBJ1-2, with a tentative D call TRBD1 (6 bases). This CDR3 is 13 amino acids long. V gave up 2 bases and J gave up 5 bases, with 9 bases separating them. The germline gives CDR1 MDHEN, CDR2 SYDVKM. CDR3 DNA: TGTGCCAGCAGTTTACAGGGGAAATATGGCTACACCTTC. Its translation: CASSLQGKYGYTF.

This clone turned up a few times. V usage is TRBV18 and J usage is TRBJ2-1; D may be TRBD1 (6 bases). With 0 bases removed from V and 4 bases from J, the gap between germline ends came to 13 bases. Germline V gene data show CDR1 as KGHSH and CDR2 as LQKENI. CDR3 length equals 16 residues. The CDR3 here is CASSPPKDSRYNEQFF. In DNA form, the CDR3 reads TGTGCCAGCTCACCACCCAAGGACAGTAGATACAATGAGCAGTTCTTC.

A single count supports this clone. The chain has TRBV5-6 and TRBJ2-5; D gene uncertain. Trimming took off 3 bases at V and 4 bases at J, with 13 bases between the two ends. The germline gives CDR1 SGHDT, CDR2 YYEEEE. The CDR3 totals 14 residues. The CDR3: CASSSGFLGETQYF. DNA of the CDR3: TGTGCCAGCAGCTCGGGTTTTCTGGGAGAGACCCAGTACTTC.

This clone has a single count. V is TRBV5-1 and J is TRBJ2-7; D unclear. V was pared by 2 bases and J by 7 bases, with 7 bases between. Germline V gene sequence: CDR1 SGHRS, CDR2 YFSETQ. CDR3 length: 11 amino acids. As DNA, the CDR3 is TGCGCCAGCAGCTTTAGTCGAGAGCAGTACTTC. This encodes CASSFSREQYF. The variable domain in full, completed from reference TRBV5-1 and TRBJ2-7, reads KAGVTQTPRYLIKTRGQQVTLSCSPISGHRSVSWYQQTPGQGLQFLFEYFSETQRNKGNFPGRFSGRQFSNSRSEMNVSTLELGDSALYLCASSFSREQYFGPGTRLTVT.

The rearrangement joins TRBV14 to TRBJ1-1; 8 positions agree with TRBD1. V lost 4 bases, J lost 5 bases, and 0 bases stayed unmatched. The CDR3 is 12 residues long. Germline loops: CDR1 SGHDN, CDR2 FVKESK. This CDR3 is CASSRQGTEAFF. CDR3 bases: TGTGCCAGCAGCCGACAGGGGACTGAAGCTTTCTTT.

V and J are TRBV27 and TRBJ1-1; 7 bases are a match to TRBD1. The germline CDR1 and CDR2 sequences are MNHEY and SMNVEV (reference sequence). Trimming took 6 bases from V and 1 from J; bases not matched to a gene: 11. The CDR3 totals 16 residues. CDR3 sequence (DNA): TGTGCCAGCAGACCATTGTACAGGGGACCGAACACTGAAGCTTTCTTT. It translates to CASRPLYRGPNTEAFF.

This chain connects TRBV5-1 to TRBJ2-1; D is undetermined. V was cut by 2 bases and J by 5 bases, with 2 bases left in between. There are 11 residues in the CDR3. Germline assignment: CDR1 SGHRS and CDR2 YFSETQ. CDR3 residues: CASSFDNEQFF. The CDR3 nucleotides are TGCGCCAGCAGCTTCGACAATGAGCAGTTCTTC.

The count of this clone is one. The CDR3 DNA sequence: TGTGCCAGCAGCTCAGACAGGGGGTACGAGCAGTACTTC. Amino acid sequence: CASSSDRGYEQYF. The V gene is TRBV7-8, the J gene TRBJ2-7; 9 bases line up with TRBD1. The CDR3 extends over 13 amino acids. V was clipped by 4 bases and J by 4 bases; unmatched bases: 2. CDR1 is SGHVS, CDR2 FQNEAQ, per germline.

This chain uses TRBV4-1 with TRBJ2-7, with D tentatively TRBD1 (5 bases). Germline V gene sequence: CDR1 MGHRA, CDR2 YSYEKL. V lost 4 bases and J lost 5, with 12 bases in between. The CDR3 consists of 13 residues. The CDR3 bases are TGCGCCAGCAGCCGAGGTTGGGGCAACGAGCAGTACTTC. It yields the protein CASSRGWGNEQYF.

The chain uses TRBV5-1 and TRBJ2-4; D remains ambiguous. V lost 0 bases to trimming and J lost 8 bases, with 9 bases between them. CDR3 size: 13 residues. Germline V gives CDR1 SGHRS, CDR2 YFSETQ. This CDR3 reads CASSLAQQHIQYF. DNA of the CDR3: TGCGCCAGCAGCTTGGCCCAACAGCACATTCAGTACTTC.